This section outlines one T cell receptor (beta chain) sequence together with its context. Antigen unknown. TCRdb's table, derived via immunoSEQ multiplex PCR, lists solely in-frame clones and lacks some. The sample has more than 130,000 clones; approximately 86% are singletons. The data belong to a study of cytomegalovirus exposure and HLA in healthy donors. CDR3 length: 11 residues. Germline loops: CDR1 SQVTM, CDR2 ANQGSEA. The V end lost 7 bases, the J end lost 7 bases, and 10 bases lay between the germline ends. Study-level results: Researchers catalogued 160 or so TCR beta chains as cytomegalovirus-associated.

Source material: PBMCs. The receptor comes from a woman under 30 in good health and CMV-seropositive. This chain connects TRBV29-1 to TRBJ1-4; D is ambiguous. CDR3 sequence reads: CSATYGEKLFF. The CDR3 DNA is TGCAGCGCAACCTACGGTGAAAAACTGTTTTTT.